The rows below give T cell receptor beta chains drawn from one sample of a study of a mutant IDH1 vaccine in newly diagnosed glioma. These receptors' targets are unknown. Generated by immunoSEQ multiplex PCR, the TCRdb table keeps only in-frame clones and is missing some. The table shows tens of thousands of clones, with around 85% occurring only once. The source material was PBMCs, sampled from a glioma patient whose treatment included an IDH1 peptide vaccine. All receptors derive from a woman aged 50 to 60 with glioma. Each CDR3 is given with its conserved first and last residue.

>TRBV28
CASSLRGAEGYTF
>TRBV5-4
CASSLILDYGYTF
>TRBV30
CAWTPGGPGNTIYF
>TRBV29-1
CSVTGARRQETQYF
>TRBV19
CASRGGVTETQYF
>TRBV27
CASLGFRDSLYGYTF
>TRBV6-1
CASLDSGATYEQYF
>TRBV13
CASSFGTGREKLFF
>TRBV7-9
CASSLDVVTNYGYTF
>TRBV6-5
CASTRTVMNTEAFF